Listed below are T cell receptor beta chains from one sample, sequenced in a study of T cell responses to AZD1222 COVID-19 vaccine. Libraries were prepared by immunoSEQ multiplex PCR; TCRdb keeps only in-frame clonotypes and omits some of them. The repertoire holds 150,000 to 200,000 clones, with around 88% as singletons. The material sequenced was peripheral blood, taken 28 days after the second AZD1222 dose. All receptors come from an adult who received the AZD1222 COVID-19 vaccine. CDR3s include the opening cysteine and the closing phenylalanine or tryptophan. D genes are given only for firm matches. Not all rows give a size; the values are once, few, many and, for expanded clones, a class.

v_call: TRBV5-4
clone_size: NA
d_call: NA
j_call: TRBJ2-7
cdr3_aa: CASSPGRGYEQYF
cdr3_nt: TGTGCCAGCAGCCCGGGAAGGGGCTACGAGCAGTACTTC

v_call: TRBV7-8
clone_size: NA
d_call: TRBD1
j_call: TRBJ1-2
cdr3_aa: CASSRDRAGGYTF
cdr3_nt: TGTGCCAGCAGCCGGGACAGGGCCGGAGGCTACACCTTC

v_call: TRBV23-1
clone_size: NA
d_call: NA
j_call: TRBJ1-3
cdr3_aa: CASSQRRASLSVGAIYF
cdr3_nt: TGCGCCAGCAGTCAAAGGAGGGCCTCTCTTTCGGTGGGTGCCATATATTTT

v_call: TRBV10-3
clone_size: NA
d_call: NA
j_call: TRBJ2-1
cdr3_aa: CAISEGGHYNEQFF
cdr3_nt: TGTGCCATCAGTGAAGGGGGGCACTACAATGAGCAGTTCTTC

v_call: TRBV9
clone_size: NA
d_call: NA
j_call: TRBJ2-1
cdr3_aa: CASSATGEGEQFF
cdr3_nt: TGTGCCAGCAGCGCGACAGGGGAGGGTGAGCAGTTCTTC

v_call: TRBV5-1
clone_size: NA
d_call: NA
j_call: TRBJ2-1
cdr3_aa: CASSLAPQSSYNEQFF
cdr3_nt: TGCGCCAGCAGCTTGGCCCCACAGAGCTCCTACAATGAGCAGTTCTTC

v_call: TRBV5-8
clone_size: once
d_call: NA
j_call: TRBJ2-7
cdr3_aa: CASSLLQGPYEQYF
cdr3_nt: TGTGCCAGCAGCTTGCTCCAGGGACCCTACGAGCAGTACTTC

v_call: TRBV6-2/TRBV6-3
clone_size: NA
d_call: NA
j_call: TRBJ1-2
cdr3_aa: CASSWDRRYGYTF
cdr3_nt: TGTGCCAGCAGTTGGGACCGCCGCTATGGCTACACCTTC

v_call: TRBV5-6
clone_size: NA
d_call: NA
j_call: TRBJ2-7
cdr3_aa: CASSLLGADEQYF
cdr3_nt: TGTGCCAGCAGCTTGTTAGGGGCCGACGAGCAGTACTTC

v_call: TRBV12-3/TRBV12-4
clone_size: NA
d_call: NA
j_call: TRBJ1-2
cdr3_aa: CASSPGGYGYTF
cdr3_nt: TGTGCCAGCAGTCCCGGGGGCTATGGCTACACCTTC

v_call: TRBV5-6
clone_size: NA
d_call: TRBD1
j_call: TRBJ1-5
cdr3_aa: CASSLGGWTGSSNQPQHF
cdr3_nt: TGTGCCAGCAGCTTGGGTGGTTGGACAGGGAGTAGCAATCAGCCCCAGCATTTT

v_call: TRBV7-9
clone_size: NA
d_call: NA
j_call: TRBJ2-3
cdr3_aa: CASSFAGAFTDTQYF
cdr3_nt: TGTGCCAGCAGCTTTGCGGGGGCCTTCACAGATACGCAGTATTTT

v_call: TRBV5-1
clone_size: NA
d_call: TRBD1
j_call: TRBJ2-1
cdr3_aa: CASSSPGQRVNEQFF
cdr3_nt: TGCGCCAGCAGCTCACCGGGACAGAGGGTAAATGAGCAGTTCTTC

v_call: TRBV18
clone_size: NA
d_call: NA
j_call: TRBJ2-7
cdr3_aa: CASSPRRDREVEQYF
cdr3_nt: TGTGCCAGCTCACCACGTCGTGACAGGGAGGTCGAGCAGTACTTC

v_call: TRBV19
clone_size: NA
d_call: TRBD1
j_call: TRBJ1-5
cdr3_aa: CASRFSGKQGASQPQHF
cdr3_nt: TGTGCCAGTAGGTTTAGTGGGAAGCAGGGGGCTTCTCAGCCCCAGCATTTT

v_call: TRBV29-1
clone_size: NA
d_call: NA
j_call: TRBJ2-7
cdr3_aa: CSVEGGKQGNPYEQYF
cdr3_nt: TGCAGCGTTGAGGGGGGTAAACAGGGGAACCCCTACGAGCAGTACTTC

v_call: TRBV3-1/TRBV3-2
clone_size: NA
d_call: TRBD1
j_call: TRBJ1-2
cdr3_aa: CASSQGQGAIIGYTF
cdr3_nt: TGTGCCAGCAGCCAGGGACAGGGGGCGATAATAGGCTACACCTTC

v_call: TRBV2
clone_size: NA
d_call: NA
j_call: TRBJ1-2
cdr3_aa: CASSTRRREDGYTF
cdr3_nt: TGTGCCTCCAGTACTCGAAGGAGGGAAGATGGCTACACCTTC

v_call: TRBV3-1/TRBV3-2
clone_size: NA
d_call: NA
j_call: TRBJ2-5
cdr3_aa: CASSQGGGGQYF
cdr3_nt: TGTGCCAGCAGCCAAGGAGGGGGTGGCCAGTACTTC

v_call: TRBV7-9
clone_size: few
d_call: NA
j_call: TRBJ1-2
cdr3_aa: CASSPGRSYGYTF
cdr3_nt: TGTGCCAGCTCCCCAGGGCGATCCTATGGCTACACCTTC

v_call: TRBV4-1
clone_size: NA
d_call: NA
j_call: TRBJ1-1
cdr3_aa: CASSQDRVEAFF
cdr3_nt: TGCGCCAGCAGCCAAGATAGGGTGGAAGCTTTCTTT

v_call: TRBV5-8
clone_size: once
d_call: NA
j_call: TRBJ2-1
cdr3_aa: CASSYILTKINNEQFF
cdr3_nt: TGTGCCAGCAGCTACATCCTTACAAAAATCAACAATGAGCAGTTCTTC

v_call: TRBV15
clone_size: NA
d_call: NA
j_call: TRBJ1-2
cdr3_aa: CATSSPRGPTF
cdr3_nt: TGTGCCACCAGCAGTCCCCGGGGCCCAACCTTC

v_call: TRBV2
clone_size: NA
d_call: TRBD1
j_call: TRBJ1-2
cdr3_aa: CASTLGTELSYGYTF
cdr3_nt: TGTGCCAGCACCCTAGGGACAGAGCTTAGCTATGGCTACACCTTC

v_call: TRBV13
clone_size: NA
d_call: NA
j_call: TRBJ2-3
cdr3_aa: CASSSLGDTQYF
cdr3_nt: TGTGCCAGCAGCTCTCTTGGGGATACGCAGTATTTT

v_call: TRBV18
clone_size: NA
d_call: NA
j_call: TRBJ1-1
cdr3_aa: CASLAGVYTEAFF
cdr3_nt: TGTGCCAGCCTAGCCGGGGTTTACACTGAAGCTTTCTTT

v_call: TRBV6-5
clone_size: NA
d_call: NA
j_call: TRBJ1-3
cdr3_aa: CARSQPQTGNTIYF
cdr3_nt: TGTGCCAGGAGTCAGCCCCAAACTGGAAACACCATATATTTT